This is a list of T cell receptor beta chains from one sample in a study of T cell responses to AZD1222 COVID-19 vaccine. TCRdb keeps only in-frame clones here, not all; method: immunoSEQ multiplex PCR. This repertoire shows around 130,000 clones, about nine tenths found once; its top ten account for over 9%. This specimen was peripheral blood, taken 28 days after the second AZD1222 dose. Every receptor here comes from an adult who received the AZD1222 COVID-19 vaccine. Both conserved end residues are part of each CDR3. The D gene is left open where the match is weak. Not every row has a clone size; where given, it reads once, few, many or a size class.

clone_size	v_call	d_call	j_call	cdr3_nt	cdr3_aa
-	TRBV7-2	TRBD1	TRBJ2-1	TGTGCCAGCAGCTTAGGACAGGGGGGGTGGAATGAGCAGTTCTTC	CASSLGQGGWNEQFF
-	TRBV5-4	-	TRBJ2-1	TGTGCCAGCAGCTTGGGTGGGGCAGCGCCCACAGCCTACAATGAGCAGTTCTTC	CASSLGGAAPTAYNEQFF
few	TRBV11-3	-	TRBJ1-1	TGTGCCAGCAGCCCCGGGATGAACACTGAAGCTTTCTTT	CASSPGMNTEAFF
-	TRBV27	-	TRBJ1-1	TGTGCCAGCAGTTATGATAAGGCCACTGAAGCTTTCTTT	CASSYDKATEAFF
-	TRBV13	-	TRBJ1-3	TGTGCCAGCAGCCGGACGGACGGAAACACCATATATTTT	CASSRTDGNTIYF
few	TRBV30	-	TRBJ1-6	TGTGCCTGGAGTTACGGCGCCTCACCCCTCCACTTT	CAWSYGASPLHF
-	TRBV19	-	TRBJ1-1	TGTGCCAGTAGGCCACGAGGTGGTACTGAAGCTTTCTTT	CASRPRGGTEAFF
once	TRBV15	-	TRBJ1-1	TGTGCCACCAGCAGAGATTTCAACTCAATGAACACTGAAGCTTTCTTT	CATSRDFNSMNTEAFF
-	TRBV4-1	TRBD1	TRBJ1-1	TGCGCCAGCAGCCGCTCACCGGGGACAGGGGGCACTGAAGCTTTCTTT	CASSRSPGTGGTEAFF
-	TRBV7-8	-	TRBJ1-4	TGTGCCAGCAGCCCCGAATCCCTGGGGGAAAAACTGTTTTTT	CASSPESLGEKLFF
-	TRBV30	TRBD2	TRBJ2-1	TGTGCCTGGTCGCTAGCGGGGGCGCGGAATGAGCAGTTCTTC	CAWSLAGARNEQFF
-	TRBV5-1	-	TRBJ1-5	TGCGCCAGCAGCTTGGAGGGCAGGGAGCCCCAGCATTTT	CASSLEGREPQHF
-	TRBV30	-	TRBJ2-7	TGTGCCTGGAGTTCCGGGCAGCCTGCCTCCTACGAGCAGTACTTC	CAWSSGQPASYEQYF
few	TRBV19	TRBD1	TRBJ1-1	TGTGCCAGTAGTATGGCAGACAGGGGAGCTTTCTTT	CASSMADRGAFF
-	TRBV10-3	-	TRBJ1-5	TGTGCCATCAGTGGGGCGGATAGCAATCAGCCCCAGCATTTT	CAISGADSNQPQHF
-	TRBV7-9	-	TRBJ2-2	TGTGCCAGCAGCTCCGACAGTTTAAACGCCGGGGAGCTGTTTTTT	CASSSDSLNAGELFF
-	TRBV27	TRBD1	TRBJ1-1	TGTGCCAGCAGTGCTCGACAGGGTTCGAACACTGAAGCTTTCTTT	CASSARQGSNTEAFF
-	TRBV7-9	-	TRBJ1-4	TGTGCCAGCAATTCGGGCAGGGGCAATGAAAAACTGTTTTTT	CASNSGRGNEKLFF
-	TRBV5-8	TRBD1	TRBJ1-5	TGTGCCAGCTCCGTGGGACAGGGCTATCAGCCCCAGCATTTT	CASSVGQGYQPQHF
-	TRBV7-2	-	TRBJ1-6	TGTGCCAGCAGCACATCAGGGGCGAGCTCCTATAATTCACCCCTCCACTTT	CASSTSGASSYNSPLHF
-	TRBV6-2/TRBV6-3	TRBD1	TRBJ1-4	TGTGCCAGCAGCAGCCGGGACAGGGAACGAGAAAAACTGTTTTTT	CASSSRDREREKLFF
-	TRBV18	TRBD1	TRBJ1-3	TGTGCCAGCTCACCAGGGAGGGGGCCTGGAAACACCATATATTTT	CASSPGRGPGNTIYF
-	TRBV7-3	-	TRBJ2-2	TGTGCCAGCAGTGAACTAACCAACACCGGGGAGCTGTTTTTT	CASSELTNTGELFF
-	TRBV2	-	TRBJ2-2	TGTGCCAGCAGGGACGACAAGGGGTCCTACACCGGGGAGCTGTTTTTT	CASRDDKGSYTGELFF